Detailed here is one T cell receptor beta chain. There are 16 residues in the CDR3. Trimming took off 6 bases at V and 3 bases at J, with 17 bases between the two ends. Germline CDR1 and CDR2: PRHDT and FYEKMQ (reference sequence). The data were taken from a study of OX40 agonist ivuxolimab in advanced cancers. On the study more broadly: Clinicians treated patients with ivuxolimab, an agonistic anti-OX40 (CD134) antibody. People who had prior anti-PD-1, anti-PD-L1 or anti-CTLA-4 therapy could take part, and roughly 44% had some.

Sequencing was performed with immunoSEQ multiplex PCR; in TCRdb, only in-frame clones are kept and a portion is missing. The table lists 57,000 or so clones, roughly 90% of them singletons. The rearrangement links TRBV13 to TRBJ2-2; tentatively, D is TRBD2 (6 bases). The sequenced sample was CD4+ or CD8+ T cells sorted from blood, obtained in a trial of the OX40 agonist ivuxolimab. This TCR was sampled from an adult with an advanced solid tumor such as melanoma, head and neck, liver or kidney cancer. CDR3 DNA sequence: TGTGCCAGCAGGACGGGGGAACCTACGCACACCGGGGAGCTGTTTTTT. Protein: CASRTGEPTHTGELFF.